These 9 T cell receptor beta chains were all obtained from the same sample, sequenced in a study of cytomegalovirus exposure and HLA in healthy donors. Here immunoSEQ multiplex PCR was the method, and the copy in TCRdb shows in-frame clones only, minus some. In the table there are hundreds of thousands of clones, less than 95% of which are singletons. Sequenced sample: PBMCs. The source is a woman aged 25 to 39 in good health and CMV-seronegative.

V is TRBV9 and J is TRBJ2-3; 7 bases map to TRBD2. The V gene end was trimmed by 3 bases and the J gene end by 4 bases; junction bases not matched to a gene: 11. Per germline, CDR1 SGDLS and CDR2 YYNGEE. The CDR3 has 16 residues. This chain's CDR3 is CASSAAGVYTSDTQYF. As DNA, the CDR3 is TGTGCCAGCAGCGCGGCGGGGGTGTATACGTCAGATACGCAGTATTTT.

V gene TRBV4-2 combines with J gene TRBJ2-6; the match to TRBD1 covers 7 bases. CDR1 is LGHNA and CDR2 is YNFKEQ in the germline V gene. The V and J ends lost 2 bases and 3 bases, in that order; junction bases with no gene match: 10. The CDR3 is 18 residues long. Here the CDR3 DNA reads TGTGCCAGCAGCCAACGAGTGTTAGGGGGCGGTGGGGCCAACGTCCTGACTTTC. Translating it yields CASSQRVLGGGGANVLTF.

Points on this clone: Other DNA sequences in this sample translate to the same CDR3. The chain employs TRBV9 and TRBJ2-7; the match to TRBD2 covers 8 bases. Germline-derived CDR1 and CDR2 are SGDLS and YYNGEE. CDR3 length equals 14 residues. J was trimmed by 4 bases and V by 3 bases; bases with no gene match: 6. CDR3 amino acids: CASSAAGATYEQYF. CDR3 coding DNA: TGTGCCAGCAGCGCAGCGGGAGCGACTTACGAGCAGTACTTC. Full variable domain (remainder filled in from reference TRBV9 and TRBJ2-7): DSGVTQTPKHLITATGQRVTLRCSPRSGDLSVYWYQQSLDQGLQFLIQYYNGEERAKGNILERFSAQQFPDLHSELNLSSLELGDSALYFCASSAAGATYEQYFGPGTRLTVT.

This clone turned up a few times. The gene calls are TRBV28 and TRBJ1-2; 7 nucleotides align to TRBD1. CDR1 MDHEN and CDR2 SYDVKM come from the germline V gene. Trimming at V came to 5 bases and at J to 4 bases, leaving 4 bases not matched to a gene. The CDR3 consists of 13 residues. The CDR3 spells CASSLRGSYGYTF. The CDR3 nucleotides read TGTGCCAGCAGTCTCAGGGGGAGCTATGGCTACACCTTC.

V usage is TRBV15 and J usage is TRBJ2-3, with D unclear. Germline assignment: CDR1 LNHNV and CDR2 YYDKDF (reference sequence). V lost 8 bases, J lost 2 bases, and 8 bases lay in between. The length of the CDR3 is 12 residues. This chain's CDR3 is CATSRYTDTQYF. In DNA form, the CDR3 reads TGTGCCACCTCGAGATACACAGATACGCAGTATTTT.

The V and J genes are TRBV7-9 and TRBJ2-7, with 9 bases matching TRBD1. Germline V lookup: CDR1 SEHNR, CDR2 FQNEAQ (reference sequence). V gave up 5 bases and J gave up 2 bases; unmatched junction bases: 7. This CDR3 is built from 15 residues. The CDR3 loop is CASSPRDRVAYEQYF. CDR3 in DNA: TGTGCCAGCAGCCCCCGGGACAGGGTAGCCTACGAGCAGTACTTC.

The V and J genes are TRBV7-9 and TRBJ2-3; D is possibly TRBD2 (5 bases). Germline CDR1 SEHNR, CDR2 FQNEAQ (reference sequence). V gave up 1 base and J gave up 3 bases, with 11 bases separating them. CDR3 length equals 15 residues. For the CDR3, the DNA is TGTGCCAGCAGCTTAGGGTACGGGGAAACAGATACGCAGTATTTT. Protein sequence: CASSLGYGETDTQYF.

The CDR3 DNA reads as TGTGCCAGCAGTTTTCGGGAGAACACCGGGGAGCTGTTTTTT. Amino acids: CASSFRENTGELFF. The chain combines TRBV27 with TRBJ2-2, with D possibly TRBD2 on 5 matching bases. CDR1 and CDR2 from the germline V gene are MNHEY and SMNVEV (reference sequence). Trimming took off 3 bases at V and 1 base at J, with 6 bases between the two ends. The CDR3 totals 14 residues.

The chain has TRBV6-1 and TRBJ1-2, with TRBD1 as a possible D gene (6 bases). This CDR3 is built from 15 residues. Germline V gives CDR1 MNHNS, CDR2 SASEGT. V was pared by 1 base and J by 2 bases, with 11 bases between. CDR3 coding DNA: TGTGCCAGCAGTGAAGGTTGGGGGGGCAACTATGGCTACACCTTC. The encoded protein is CASSEGWGGNYGYTF.